This entry is about one T cell receptor (beta chain). Its antigen is currently unknown. It was with 60 Vbeta and 13 Jbeta primers that the PCR ran. The data were produced by immunoSEQ multiplex PCR, yet TCRdb's version contains in-frame clones alone and is incomplete. This sample has about 160,000 clones, with roughly 79% found just once. The record originates from a study of cytomegalovirus exposure and HLA in healthy donors. Study-level information: Genotyping showed around 80% of almost 400 donors falling in the Caucasian-associated ancestry cluster. General study results and limits: The Asian-associated ancestry cluster reportedly had fewer N-insertions than the approximately 670-donor mean in a later analysis. Cytomegalovirus-associated status was assigned to fewer than 200 TCR beta chains. A later analysis found that most CMV-associated TCR beta chains appeared HLA-restricted.

V lost 2 bases and J 0 bases, leaving 8 bases between the germline ends. This CDR3 spans 16 amino acids. The clonotype originates from a man in his late teens or twenties in good health and CMV-seropositive. The material sequenced was PBMCs. The chain has TRBV23-1 and TRBJ2-6; D perhaps matches TRBD2 (5 bases). TRBV23-1 is marked as an open reading frame, function uncertain. CDR3 sequence (DNA): TGCGCCAGCAGTCAAGGACTTCTCTCTGGGGCCAACGTCCTGACTTTC. The encoded protein is CASSQGLLSGANVLTF.